This entry concerns a single T cell receptor beta chain. TCRdb's table, derived via immunoSEQ multiplex PCR, lists solely in-frame clones and lacks some. The sample has approximately 170,000 clones, around nine tenths seen once. The data derive from a study of control samples from healthy donors and cancer patients. CDR1 is LGHDT and CDR2 is YNNKEL in the germline V gene (reference sequence). V was clipped by 0 bases and J by 6 bases, with 6 bases between them. The CDR3 is 13 residues long. This clonotype was obtained from a man aged 25 to 45 in good health. The chain couples TRBV3-1 (or the pseudogene TRBV3-2) to TRBJ2-1; the D is unclear. Sequencing was carried out using blood. The CDR3 reads CASSQELSNEQFF. The CDR3 DNA is TGTGCCAGCAGCCAAGAACTCTCCAATGAGCAGTTCTTC.